The T cell receptor beta chain described here comes from a study of radiotherapy plus CTLA-4 blockade in lung cancer (dated by TCRdb to between 2018 and 2020). Regarding the complete study: Among enrolled patients, roughly 20% had an objective response and roughly 31% reached disease control.

Comment on this clone: Its binding antigen is unknown. No much larger clonotype is one base removed from it; base qualities were not supplied.

Broad study findings and their caveats: TCR clones derived from tumors expanded in peripheral blood after treatment with radiotherapy and ipilimumab. The strongest predictors of response were reported to be early dynamic shifts in blood T cell clones along with a rise in serum interferon-beta following radiation.

Library generation was performed with the immunoSEQ multiplex PCR assay. Held by TCRdb, this immuneACCESS table contains in-frame sequences only and omits some clones. Under half of the omission traces to an unresolved V gene where checked; the cause of the rest is unknown. A total of around 80,000 clones appear in this sample, 80% to 85% of them only once. The ten top clones hold 0.75% to 0.95% of the sample. The study evaluated CTLA-4 blockade (ipilimumab) given together with focal radiation therapy in patients who had chemo-refractory metastatic non-small-cell lung cancer. V is pruned by 0 bases and J by 4 bases, leaving 4 bases of the junction without a gene match. From the cysteine through the phenylalanine, the CDR3 covers 15 amino acids. The DNA shown is the 45-base CDR3, in frame from base 1. Via the germline V gene, CDR1 is SGDLS and CDR2 YYNGEE.

The specimen comprised peripheral blood, sampled from a patient treated with radiotherapy plus ipilimumab. The clonotype was recovered from a human donor with non-small cell lung cancer who had stable disease on radiotherapy plus ipilimumab. The receptor chain draws on TRBV9 and TRBJ2-1; TRBD2 lines up with 7 middle nucleotides. The CDR3 protein: CASSVVGLPYNEQFF. The DNA sequence follows: TGTGCCAGCAGCGTAGTGGGACTACCTTACAATGAGCAGTTCTTC. Reference TRBV9 and TRBJ2-1 proteins supply the regions before and after the CDR3; the full variable domain is: DSGVTQTPKHLITATGQRVTLRCSPRSGDLSVYWYQQSLDQGLQFLIQYYNGEERAKGNILERFSAQQFPDLHSELNLSSLELGDSALYFCASSVVGLPYNEQFFGPGTRLTVL.